The 20 T cell receptor beta chains presented below share a single source sample, sequenced in a study of human T cells and chemical hapten exposure. The time point is: patch test 1, 2 weeks after DPC sensitization. Treatment here: therapeutic diphenylcyclopropenone sensitization with weekly scalp DPC. TCRdb reprocessed the RACE reads with MiXCR, giving one entry per CDR3 protein. The sample has some 380,000 distinct CDR3 sequences; roughly 5% are singletons. The source material was whole blood, sampled in connection with sensitization to the hapten diphenylcyclopropenone (DPC). The receptors shown here come from a woman aged 50 to 65 with alopecia areata. Some clones in this sample may be carry-over from other donors' samples.

This clonotype was recorded at least ten times. The rearrangement uses TRBV6-1 and TRBJ2-3; no clear D gene. The CDR3 runs to 13 residues. Germline CDR1 MNHNS, CDR2 SASEGT. Trimming stripped 9 bases from V and 4 bases from J, with 14 bases between. CDR3 coding DNA: TGTGCCAGTCACCCTCTGGGCCCAGATACGCAGTATTTT. Protein: CASHPLGPDTQYF.

This clonotype was observed a few times. The J gene is TRBJ2-2, the V gene TRBV29-1, with D possibly being TRBD1 (6 bases). Trimming stripped 7 bases from V and 0 bases from J, with 15 bases between. Germline CDR1 SQVTM, CDR2 ANQGSEA. The length of the CDR3 is 15 residues. The CDR3 DNA follows: TGCAGCGCTACCGTGGGACAAACGAACACCGGGGAGCTGTTTTTT. It translates to CSATVGQTNTGELFF.

Many counts were recorded for this clonotype. V is TRBV7-8 and J is TRBJ2-1; D may be TRBD2 (6 bases). V was clipped by 1 base and J by 10 bases, with 20 bases between them. The CDR3 totals 16 residues. The V gene's germline CDR1 is SGHVS and CDR2 FQNEAQ. This CDR3 reads CASSLGGGREVGEQFF. The CDR3 bases are TGTGCCAGCAGCTTAGGGGGAGGACGAGAGGTCGGAGAGCAGTTCTTC.

The chain is built from TRBV20-1 and TRBJ2-4; TRBD1 aligns across 7 bases. V lost 5 bases and J lost 1; bases outside the gene matches: 5. This CDR3 region has 14 residues. Germline V gives CDR1 DFQATT, CDR2 SNEGSKA (reference sequence). The chain's CDR3 is CSASRQGAKNIQYF. In DNA, the CDR3 is TGCAGTGCTTCCCGACAGGGTGCCAAAAACATTCAGTACTTC.

This clonotype was seen ten or more times. J is TRBJ1-4 and V is TRBV7-9; D gene uncertain. The CDR3 totals 14 residues. CDR1 is SEHNR, CDR2 FQNEAQ, per germline (reference sequence). The V end was cut by 5 bases, the J end by 7 bases, with 14 bases between. The CDR3 DNA reads TGTGCCAGCAGCCTGGACGGTGGATTTGAAAAACTGTTTTTT. It translates to CASSLDGGFEKLFF.

The CDR3 nucleotides are TGTGCCAGCAGTTGGGGAGGGTCCTACAATGAGCAGTTCTTC. Its translation: CASSWGGSYNEQFF. The V gene is TRBV27, the J gene TRBJ2-1; 7 positions agree with TRBD2. Losses at the gene ends were 4 bases for V and 1 base for J; bases not matched to a gene: 1. CDR1 and CDR2 from the germline V gene are MNHEY and SMNVEV (reference sequence). The CDR3 is 14 residues long.

This clonotype has more than one count but fewer than ten. This chain uses TRBV12-3 or TRBV12-4 with TRBJ2-7; TRBD1 is a possible D gene (6 bases). V was trimmed by 1 base and J by 0 bases, leaving 13 bases between them. This CDR3 is 16 amino acids long. CDR3 nucleotides: TGTGCCAGCAGTTTAGAGGCAGGGACATACTCCTACGAGCAGTACTTC. Residues: CASSLEAGTYSYEQYF.

The chain carries TRBV13 and TRBJ2-1, with TRBD1 matching 10 bases. This CDR3 has 15 amino acids. Per the germline V gene, CDR1 is PRHDT and CDR2 is FYEKMQ (reference sequence). The junction had 7 bases not matched to a gene; V was cut back by 5 bases and J by 6 bases. The CDR3 region is CASSPRQGASNEQFF. The CDR3 DNA sequence: TGTGCCAGCAGCCCCCGACAGGGGGCAAGCAATGAGCAGTTCTTC.

Concerning this clonotype: A much larger clone differs by one base, so this may be a read error. The chain recombines TRBV29-1 with TRBJ2-3, with D perhaps matching TRBD2 (7 bases). The CDR3 sequence is 13 residues long. Per germline, CDR1 SQVTM and CDR2 ANQGSEA. Here the CDR3 DNA reads TGCAGCGTGGGGGGGCAGGTCACAGATAGGCAGTATTTT. Protein product: CSVGGQVTDRQYF.

This clonotype was recorded a few times. V is TRBV5-4 and J is TRBJ2-7, with D possibly called TRBD1 or TRBD2 (5 bases each). This CDR3 spans 14 amino acids. The V end was cut by 1 base, the J end by 2 bases, with 10 bases between. Germline CDR1 reads SGHNT; CDR2 reads YYREEE (reference sequence). The CDR3, as DNA: TGTGCCAGCAGCTTGTTAGGGACGGCCTACGAGCAGTACTTC. It codes for CASSLLGTAYEQYF.

This clonotype was detected many times. The chain is built from TRBV12-3 or TRBV12-4 and TRBJ2-7, with D maybe TRBD2 (5 bases). Trimming removed 5 bases at V and 3 bases at J, with 8 bases between. CDR3 size: 12 residues. The CDR3 DNA sequence: TGTGCCAGCAGTATCGGGAACTACGAGCAGTACTTC. Its translation is CASSIGNYEQYF.

In its sample, this clonotype was seen many times. The chain joins TRBV4-2 to TRBJ2-1; TRBD1 or TRBD2 may be the D gene (5 bases each). The germline gives CDR1 LGHNA, CDR2 YNFKEQ. The CDR3 extends over 14 amino acids. The germline V and J ends were trimmed by 0 bases and 7 bases, with 10 bases remaining between them. The CDR3 loop is CASSQDGTSNEQFF. The CDR3 region has the DNA TGTGCCAGCAGCCAAGATGGGACCTCGAATGAGCAGTTCTTC.

This clonotype was counted many times. The chain has TRBV11-3 and TRBJ2-2; D may match TRBD1 or TRBD2 (5 bases each). This CDR3 contains 13 residues. CDR1 is SGHNT, CDR2 YENEEA, per germline. Trimming took 5 bases from V and 6 from J, leaving 10 bases between them. The DNA of the CDR3 is TGTGCCAGCAGCCCCGGGACGTCCGGGGAGCTGTTTTTT. Its translation: CASSPGTSGELFF.

This clonotype appeared many times. V usage is TRBV14 and J usage is TRBJ2-3; perhaps TRBD2 as D (5 bases). Germline values: CDR1 SGHDN, CDR2 FVKESK. Trimming removed 0 bases at V and 2 bases at J, with 15 bases between. The CDR3 contains 17 residues. CDR3 amino acids: CASSQDRGSVYTDTQYF. CDR3 DNA: TGTGCCAGCAGCCAAGATCGGGGTAGCGTCTACACAGATACGCAGTATTTT. Full variable domain (rest looked up from reference TRBV14 and TRBJ2-3): EAGVTQFPSHSVIEKGQTVTLRCDPISGHDNLYWYRRVMGKEIKFLLHFVKESKQDESGMPNNRFLAERTGGTYSTLKVQPAELEDSGVYFCASSQDRGSVYTDTQYFGPGTRLTVL.

This clonotype was seen many times. The V call is TRBV12-3 or TRBV12-4, the J call TRBJ2-5, with D maybe TRBD1 (6 bases). CDR3 size: 12 residues. Trimming left V 10 bases short and J 7 bases short, with 16 bases between. This chain's CDR3 is CATAGRGLTQYF. CDR3 nucleotide sequence: TGTGCCACCGCGGGCAGGGGTTTGACCCAGTACTTC.

The rearrangement uses TRBV12-3 or TRBV12-4 and TRBJ1-4, with D hard to call. V lost 6 bases to trimming and J lost 7 bases, with 18 bases between them. This CDR3 is built from 15 residues. The CDR3 region has the DNA TGTGCCAGCAGCCGATACGGGGTGGAAGGTGAAAAACTGTTTTTT. Its translation is CASSRYGVEGEKLFF.

This sequence joins TRBV29-1 and TRBJ2-1; possibly TRBD1 for D (5 bases). CDR3 length: 14 amino acids. CDR1 is SQVTM, CDR2 ANQGSEA, per germline. Trimming pared 4 bases from V and 0 bases from J, leaving 10 bases between. CDR3 DNA sequence: TGCAGCGTTGGCGCAGGGTTCTCCTACAATGAGCAGTTCTTC. It specifies CSVGAGFSYNEQFF.

This clonotype was seen ten or more times. The gene calls are TRBV9 and TRBJ1-5; 8 positions agree with TRBD1. The CDR3 sequence is 14 residues long. Germline V gene lookup returns CDR1 SGDLS and CDR2 YYNGEE. V dropped 7 bases and J dropped 6; count of bases not matched to a gene: 9. The CDR3 sequence: CASGPTGEGQPQHF. CDR3 DNA: TGTGCCAGCGGCCCGACAGGGGAGGGTCAGCCCCAGCATTTT.

This clonotype was counted only a few times. The chain is built from TRBV2 and TRBJ2-1; TRBD2 aligns across 9 bases. This CDR3 spans 15 amino acids. With V trimmed by 8 bases and J by 2 bases, 7 bases remained unmatched. Germline V gene data show CDR1 as SNHLY and CDR2 as FYNNEI. CDR3 nucleotides: TGTGCCAGCGGGACTAGCATGGTAACCTACAATGAGCAGTTCTTC. Its protein is CASGTSMVTYNEQFF.

This clonotype has a count of ten or more. The chain couples TRBV7-9 to TRBJ1-4; D is uncertain. The CDR3 length is 11 residues. The germline V and J ends were trimmed by 5 bases and 8 bases, with 6 bases remaining between them. Germline V gene lookup returns CDR1 SEHNR and CDR2 FQNEAQ (reference sequence). The CDR3, as DNA: TGTGCCAGCAGCGGTATAGAAAAACTGTTTTTT. It is translated as CASSGIEKLFF. Full variable domain (missing parts from reference TRBV7-9 and TRBJ1-4): DTGVSQNPRHKITKRGQNVTFRCDPISEHNRLYWYRQTLGQGPEFLTYFQNEAQLEKSRLLSDRFSAERPKGSFSTLEIQRTEQGDSAMYLCASSGIEKLFFGSGTQLSVL.